This paragraph covers one TCR beta chain sequence. As yet, its antigen is unknown. The CDR3 length is 17 residues. Trimming at V came to 10 bases and at J to 3 bases, leaving 16 bases not matched to a gene. Germline V gene sequence: CDR1 LNHDA, CDR2 SQIVND (reference sequence). These data belong to a study of Ad26.COV2.S vaccination and SARS-CoV-2 variants. Study summary: Enrollment placed the donor in the COV1001 Ad26.COV2.S trial arm. Ad26.COV2.S shots went into the muscle once or twice, 56 days apart.

Stated treatment: about 20 received Ad26.COV2.S at low or high dose, single or two shots; a few received placebo; per-sample allocation not given. Samples were taken on day 63 after the first vaccine or placebo injection. Donation came from an adult in Boston who was aged 18-55 years. The repertoire was sequenced with immunoSEQ multiplex PCR; TCRdb's copy has only in-frame clones and lacks some. Among 350,000 to 450,000 clones, about 88% were seen once, and the ten largest hold about 3.5%. The study, taken as a whole, reports: For non-spike TCRs, breadth in vaccine recipients resembled that in placebo recipients.

The chain is built from TRBV19 and TRBJ1-5; 9 bases are shared with TRBD1. The input for sequencing was peripheral blood, taken in a trial of Ad26.COV2.S vaccine versus placebo. The sequence was collected from a person between 18 and 59 years old who received the Ad26.COV2.S COVID-19 vaccine or a placebo. In DNA form, the CDR3 reads TGTGCCACCCTCAGTACGGGACAGGGCTTGTCCAATCAGCCCCAGCATTTT. Translating it yields CATLSTGQGLSNQPQHF.